These 25 T cell receptor beta chains were sequenced from one sample in a study of cytomegalovirus exposure and HLA in healthy donors. It was with 60 Vbeta and 13 Jbeta primers that the PCR ran. Clones were read by immunoSEQ multiplex PCR, and TCRdb kept only the in-frame ones, dropping some. Here the sample spans 160,000 or so clones, just over 75% being singletons. The sample consisted of PBMCs. All receptors come from a man between 40 and 49 years old in good health and CMV-seronegative.

The rearrangement joins TRBV15 to TRBJ2-5, with a possible D match to TRBD2 (7 bases). The CDR3 totals 15 residues. The germline V gene has CDR1 LNHNV and CDR2 YYDKDF (reference sequence). Between the trimmed V and J ends, which lost 3 bases and 5 bases, there was a span of 16 bases. The CDR3 region has the DNA TGTGCCACCAGCAGCTGGGGGAGGGGGTCCGAGACCCAGTACTTC. It specifies CATSSWGRGSETQYF.

The chain has TRBV6-6 and TRBJ2-7; possibly TRBD2 for D (5 bases). The CDR3 length is 16 residues. Trimming took 6 bases from V and 5 from J, leaving 23 bases between them. Looked up from germline, CDR1 is MNHNY and CDR2 is SVGAGI (reference sequence). The CDR3, as DNA: TGTGCCAGCAGCCCGCTCGGGATCTGGGGAAACAACGAGCAGTACGTC. As protein: CASSPLGIWGNNEQYV.

This sequence joins TRBV2 and TRBJ1-2; tentative D call: TRBD1 (5 bases). This CDR3 is 13 amino acids long. Germline CDR1 SNHLY, CDR2 FYNNEI. V gave up 3 bases and J gave up 3 bases, with 8 bases separating them. The CDR3 loop is CASSEEGYYGYTF. CDR3 nucleotide sequence: TGTGCCAGCAGTGAGGAGGGGTACTATGGCTACACCTTC.

The V call is TRBV19, the J call TRBJ1-2; D not certain. Trimming shortened V by 5 bases and J by 4 bases, and 14 bases separated the two germline ends. CDR1 LNHDA and CDR2 SQIVND come from the germline V gene (reference sequence). This CDR3 contains 14 residues. This CDR3 is CASSAPFFSYGYTF. The CDR3 coding sequence is TGTGCCAGTAGTGCCCCCTTCTTCAGCTATGGCTACACCTTC.

The chain links TRBV11-2 to TRBJ2-1, with 10 bases fitting TRBD2. Per the germline V gene, CDR1 is SGHAT and CDR2 is FQNNGV. The length of the CDR3 is 14 residues. The trim removed 1 base at V and 9 bases at J, leaving 3 bases unmatched. CDR3 in amino acids: CASSLGASGSEQFF. The CDR3 DNA reads as TGTGCCAGCAGCTTAGGGGCTAGCGGGAGTGAGCAGTTCTTC.

This sequence joins TRBV5-1 and TRBJ2-1, with D possibly being TRBD1 (5 bases). The CDR3 is 13 residues long. The germline gives CDR1 SGHRS, CDR2 YFSETQ. The germline V and J ends were trimmed by 5 bases and 2 bases, with 8 bases remaining between them. The CDR3 loop reads CASSWGPYNEQFF. The CDR3 DNA is TGCGCCAGCAGTTGGGGCCCCTACAATGAGCAGTTCTTC.

The V gene is TRBV6-5, the J gene TRBJ1-3; TRBD1 might be the D (5 bases). This CDR3 is 14 amino acids long. Germline values: CDR1 MNHEY, CDR2 SVGAGI. V dropped 2 bases and J dropped 3 bases, with 8 bases sitting between them. CDR3 loop: CASSYVTGGNTIYF. The CDR3, as DNA: TGTGCCAGCAGTTACGTAACAGGTGGAAACACCATATATTTT.

V is TRBV10-3 and J is TRBJ2-7; 9 positions agree with TRBD1. Trimming took 8 bases from V and 4 from J; bases not matched to a gene: 0. CDR1 is ENHRY and CDR2 is SYGVKD in the germline V gene. The CDR3 contains 11 residues. CDR3 DNA sequence: TGTGCCATCGGACAGGGGTACGAGCAGTACGTC. Translated, it gives CAIGQGYEQYV.

The chain joins TRBV27 to TRBJ1-2; 7 bases line up with TRBD1. After removal of 10 bases from V and 6 bases from J, the junction contained 5 bases not matched to a gene. Germline V CDR1 and CDR2: MNHEY, SMNVEV (reference sequence). The CDR3 is made up of 11 amino acids. CDR3 loop: CATLTGNGYTF. The CDR3 DNA reads as TGTGCCACCCTGACAGGGAATGGCTACACCTTC.

This chain joins TRBV4-1 and TRBJ2-2; 8 bases agree with TRBD2. The CDR3 is 19 amino acids. CDR1 and CDR2 from the germline V gene are MGHRA and YSYEKL. Trimming removed 4 bases from V and 0 bases from J; junction bases left unmatched: 13. The CDR3, as DNA: TGCGCCAGCAGCCGGGGTGGGGCCGGGAGGGCCGCGAACACCGGGGAGCTGTTTTTT. The encoded protein is CASSRGGAGRAANTGELFF.

This chain connects TRBV19 to TRBJ2-3, with TRBD2 matching 7 bases. CDR1 and CDR2 (germline): LNHDA, SQIVND (reference sequence). With 5 bases clipped from V and 5 bases from J, the junction kept 10 bases outside the gene matches. The CDR3 loop spans 15 amino acids. The CDR3 DNA is TGTGCCAGTAGTTTGCCTAGCGGTCTAGGAGATACGCAGTATTTT. It encodes CASSLPSGLGDTQYF.

The rearrangement links TRBV7-9 to TRBJ2-7, with 10 nucleotides matching TRBD1. The CDR3 spans 15 residues. Losses at the gene ends were 4 bases for V and 3 bases for J; bases not matched to a gene: 6. The germline gives CDR1 SEHNR, CDR2 FQNEAQ (reference sequence). The CDR3 is CASSWETGGHYEQYF. CDR3 DNA: TGTGCCAGCAGCTGGGAGACAGGGGGCCACTACGAGCAGTACTTC. Using reference TRBV7-9 and TRBJ2-7 for the parts outside the CDR3, the full variable domain is DTGVSQNPRHKITKRGQNVTFRCDPISEHNRLYWYRQTLGQGPEFLTYFQNEAQLEKSRLLSDRFSAERPKGSFSTLEIQRTEQGDSAMYLCASSWETGGHYEQYFGPGTRLTVT.

CDR3 in amino acids: CASSYLPGNQPQHF. The DNA of the CDR3 is TGTGCCAGCAGTTACCTCCCGGGCAATCAGCCCCAGCATTTT. This rearrangement joins TRBV6-6 to TRBJ1-5; D remains ambiguous. This CDR3 contains 14 residues. CDR1 and CDR2 from the germline V gene are MNHNY and SVGAGI (reference sequence). V lost 2 bases and J lost 2, with 7 bases in between.

The V call is TRBV27, the J call TRBJ1-6; the match to TRBD1 covers 12 bases. V lost 6 bases to trimming and J lost 9 bases; unmatched junction nucleotides: 18. The CDR3 runs 19 residues. Germline lookup yields CDR1 MNHEY and CDR2 SMNVEV (reference sequence). For the CDR3, the DNA is TGTGCCAGCAGATCCGCCGGGACAGGGGGCGCGGTCGTCAGTTCACCCCTCCACTTT. Its translation: CASRSAGTGGAVVSSPLHF.

The rearrangement links TRBV7-3 to TRBJ2-7; D may be TRBD1 (5 bases). Germline assignment: CDR1 SGHTA and CDR2 FQGTGA. The CDR3 is 15 residues long. Trimming stripped 5 bases from V and 5 bases from J, with 19 bases between. The CDR3 protein is CASSPGWGTMNEQYF. As DNA, the CDR3 is TGTGCCAGCAGCCCAGGGTGGGGTACGATGAACGAGCAGTACTTC. Combining the CDR3 with reference TRBV7-3 and TRBJ2-7 gives the whole variable domain GAGVSQTPSNKVTEKGKYVELRCDPISGHTALYWYRQSLGQGPEFLIYFQGTGAADDSGLPNDRFFAVRPEGSVSTLKIQRTERGDSAVYLCASSPGWGTMNEQYFGPGTRLTVT.

This clone appeared a single time. V usage is TRBV5-5 and J usage is TRBJ1-1; D not certain. Germline loops: CDR1 SGHKS, CDR2 YYEKEE (reference sequence). V lost 4 bases and J lost 1, with 14 bases in between. CDR3 length equals 15 residues. CDR3 sequence reads: CASSPQSRGNTEAFF. The CDR3 DNA is TGTGCCAGCAGCCCGCAGAGTCGGGGGAACACTGAAGCTTTCTTT.

The gene calls are TRBV14 and TRBJ1-1; 10 bases agree with TRBD1. Trimming cost V 4 bases and J 7 bases; bases outside gene matches: 6. The CDR3 loop spans 14 amino acids. In germline, CDR1 is SGHDN, CDR2 FVKESK. CDR3 protein: CASSPDRGLSEAFF. The CDR3 coding sequence is TGTGCCAGCAGCCCCGACAGGGGGCTTAGTGAAGCTTTCTTT. Complete variable domain (other parts from reference TRBV14 and TRBJ1-1): EAGVTQFPSHSVIEKGQTVTLRCDPISGHDNLYWYRRVMGKEIKFLLHFVKESKQDESGMPNNRFLAERTGGTYSTLKVQPAELEDSGVYFCASSPDRGLSEAFFGQGTRLTVV.

The CDR3 is CASSLASGLNQPQHF. In DNA, the CDR3 is TGTGCCAGCAGTTTAGCGTCCGGTTTAAATCAGCCCCAGCATTTT. The genes are TRBV28 and TRBJ1-5, with D uncertain. V dropped 2 bases and J dropped 4 bases, with 12 bases sitting between them. CDR1 is MDHEN, CDR2 SYDVKM, per germline. This CDR3 is 15 amino acids long.

The chain links TRBV11-2 to TRBJ2-1; D possibly corresponds to TRBD2 (5 bases). Germline V gene sequence: CDR1 SGHAT, CDR2 FQNNGV. The CDR3 runs 15 residues. The V and J ends lost 4 bases and 6 bases respectively, with 16 bases between them. This CDR3 is CASSSPSRAGNEQFF. For the CDR3, the DNA is TGTGCCAGCAGCTCCCCCAGTCGGGCGGGCAATGAGCAGTTCTTC.

J is TRBJ2-5 and V is TRBV29-1; 9 bases match TRBD1. V lost 5 bases and J lost 5; bases outside the gene matches: 6. This CDR3 has 13 residues. CDR1 and CDR2 from the germline V gene are SQVTM and ANQGSEA. The CDR3 DNA sequence: TGCAGCGTTAAGACAGGGGGATCGGAGACCCAGTACTTC. This encodes CSVKTGGSETQYF.

This clone was seen a single time. The rearrangement uses TRBV5-1 and TRBJ2-3, with 10 bases that match TRBD2. The V segment lost 0 bases and the J segment 4 bases; nucleotides outside the gene matches: 5. This CDR3 is built from 16 residues. Germline CDR1 SGHRS, CDR2 YFSETQ. CDR3 in amino acids: CASSLGLAGAADTQYF. The CDR3 DNA is TGCGCCAGCAGCTTGGGTCTAGCGGGAGCTGCAGATACGCAGTATTTT.

As for this clone: Germline is not matched at one junction end, which may reflect a read error. CDR3 DNA: TGTTCCAGCAGTCCCATGAGTTCCCGCAACACTGAAGCTTTCTTT. Translation gives CSSSPMSSRNTEAFF. The chain uses TRBV7-9 and TRBJ1-1, with unresolved D. The CDR3 is 15 amino acids. Germline V lookup: CDR1 SEHNR, CDR2 FQNEAQ (reference sequence).

The rearrangement links TRBV5-1 to TRBJ2-3, with 11 bases identical to TRBD2. The V gene's germline CDR1 is SGHRS and CDR2 YFSETQ. After removal of 4 bases from V and 0 bases from J, the junction contained 19 bases not matched to a gene. This CDR3 is built from 21 residues. In DNA, the CDR3 is TGCGCCAGCAGCCGAGCCCTTAGCGGGAGGGGCCCCCCTAGGAGCACAGATACGCAGTATTTT. It codes for CASSRALSGRGPPRSTDTQYF.

This clone was counted between two and nine times. The CDR3 sequence: CSGAATEAFF. The CDR3 coding sequence is TGCAGTGGGGCAGCAACTGAAGCTTTCTTT. The V call is TRBV20-1, the J call TRBJ1-1; D unresolved. This CDR3 is 10 amino acids long. The germline V and J ends were trimmed by 7 bases and 5 bases, with 8 bases remaining between them. Germline CDR1 and CDR2: DFQATT and SNEGSKA (reference sequence).

The chain uses TRBV5-1 and TRBJ2-5, with D perhaps TRBD1 (7 bases). Germline values: CDR1 SGHRS, CDR2 YFSETQ. This CDR3 region has 15 residues. Trimming removed 2 bases from V and 3 bases from J, with 14 bases in between. CDR3 nucleotides: TGCGCCAGCAGCTTTCTGGGCAGGGGGGAAGAGACCCAGTACTTC. Encoded protein: CASSFLGRGEETQYF.